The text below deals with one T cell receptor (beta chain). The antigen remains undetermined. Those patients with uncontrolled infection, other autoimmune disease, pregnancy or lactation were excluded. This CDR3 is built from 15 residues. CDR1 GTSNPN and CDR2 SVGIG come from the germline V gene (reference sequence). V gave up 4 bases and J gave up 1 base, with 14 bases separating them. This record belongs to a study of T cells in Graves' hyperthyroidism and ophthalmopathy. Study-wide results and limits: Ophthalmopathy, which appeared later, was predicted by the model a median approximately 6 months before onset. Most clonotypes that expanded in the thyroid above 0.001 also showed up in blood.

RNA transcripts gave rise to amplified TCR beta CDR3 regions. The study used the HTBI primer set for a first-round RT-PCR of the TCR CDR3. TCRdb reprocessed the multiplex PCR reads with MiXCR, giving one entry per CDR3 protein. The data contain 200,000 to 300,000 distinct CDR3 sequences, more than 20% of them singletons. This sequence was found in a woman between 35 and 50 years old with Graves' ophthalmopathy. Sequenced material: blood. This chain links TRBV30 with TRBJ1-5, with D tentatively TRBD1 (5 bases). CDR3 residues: CAWKGRRGSNQPQHF. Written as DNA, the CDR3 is TGTGCCTGGAAGGGTCGCCGGGGGAGCAATCAGCCCCAGCATTTT.